Here is one TCR beta chain with its context. Its antigen is not known. The CDR3 extends over 13 amino acids. Germline CDR1 and CDR2: SQVTM and ANQGSEA. This record belongs to a study of T cells expressing NK-cell markers. Study information: The study drew TCR beta repertoires from sorted CD3+CD56+NKG2C+, CD3+CD56+NKG2C- and CD3+CD56-NKG2C+ T cells. One of the eight sequenced donors was seronegative, whereas the other seven were HCMV-seropositive. Study-wide results and caveats: The study found these clonotypes also leading the CD3+CD56-NKG2C+ fraction in several donors. Dominant NKG2C+ clonotype frequencies of about 1.0-7.0% of CD8+ T cells were measured in about 6 donors.

TCRdb reprocessed the 5' RACE reads and stores each CDR3 protein as one record, lacking DNA. The listing contains 130,000 to 150,000 distinct CDR3 sequences. Material: blood T cells: a sorted CD56 or NKG2C T cell subset, CD4+ or CD8+ T cells, or bulk PBMC T cells (not recorded which). V gene TRBV29-1 combines with J gene TRBJ2-7. The source of this sequence is a man aged 18 to 29 in good health. This CDR3 reads CSVEAAESYEQYF.